The clone carrying this TCR beta chain was picked up one time. This CDR3 comprises 17 residues. Trimming cost V 6 bases and J 1 base, with 21 bases left between them. Germline CDR1 reads SGHTA; CDR2 reads FQGNSA. The source of the sample is a study of T cell changes during pregnancy in multiple sclerosis. The table came from immunoSEQ multiplex PCR; TCRdb's copy has only in-frame clones and leaves some out. The data show about 40,000 clones, about nine tenths seen once. The sequence was collected from a female donor with multiple sclerosis, enrolled in a pregnancy study. The chain carries TRBV7-2 and TRBJ1-1; D perhaps matches TRBD1 (5 bases). The specimen was CD4+ T cells from peripheral blood mononuclear cells, collected before pregnancy. The CDR3 loop reads CASSPHPLTAWNTEAFF. The CDR3 nucleotides read TGTGCCAGCAGTCCACACCCTCTGACAGCATGGAACACTGAAGCTTTCTTT.